This T cell receptor beta chain comes out of a study of cytomegalovirus exposure and HLA in healthy donors. Trimming left V 3 bases short and J 0 bases short, with 8 bases between. The CDR3 covers 14 residues. CDR1 GTSNPN and CDR2 SVGIG come from the germline V gene (reference sequence). PCR primers comprised 60 Vbeta and 13 Jbeta primers. TCRdb's table, derived via immunoSEQ multiplex PCR, lists solely in-frame clones and lacks some. Of some 140,000 clones in the sample, around 87% are singletons; the top ten hold 4% to 6.5%. This chain joins TRBV30 and TRBJ1-4; D ambiguous. The sample was PBMCs. This TCR came from a young woman in good health and CMV-seronegative. The CDR3 sequence is CAWSSVATNEKLFF. Here the CDR3 DNA reads TGTGCCTGGAGCTCAGTTGCAACTAATGAAAAACTGTTTTTT. The full variable domain, its missing parts supplied by reference TRBV30 and TRBJ1-4, is SQTIHQWPATLVQPVGSPLSLECTVEGTSNPNLYWYRQAAGRGLQLLFYSVGIGQISSEVPQNLSASRPQDRQFILSSKKLLLSDSGFYLCAWSSVATNEKLFFGSGTQLSVL.